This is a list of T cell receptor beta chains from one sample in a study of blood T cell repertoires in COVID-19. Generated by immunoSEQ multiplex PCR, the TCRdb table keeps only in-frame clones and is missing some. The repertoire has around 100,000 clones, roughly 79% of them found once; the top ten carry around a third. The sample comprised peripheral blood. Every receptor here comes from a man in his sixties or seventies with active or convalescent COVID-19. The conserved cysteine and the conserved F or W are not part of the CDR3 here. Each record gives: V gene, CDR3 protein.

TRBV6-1	ASSETGFLRDRVYEQY
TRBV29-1	SVWTSGGGEQY
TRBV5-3	ARSCDKGNQPQH
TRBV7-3	ASSPTGEEQF
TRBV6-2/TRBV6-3	ASSYGGTVNTGELF
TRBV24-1	ATSDFRGQPQH
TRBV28	ASTPGRTGGTDTQY
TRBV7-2	ASSFRVGVGGEETQY
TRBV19	ASSSLTSGKYNEQF
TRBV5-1	ASTRTTSGIKETQY
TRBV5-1	ASSLARTSRNYEQY
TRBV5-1	ASSWDPEGLAGALGFYNEQF
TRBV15	ATSRQGSQETQY
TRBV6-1	ASSELAGANNEQF
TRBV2	ASTRQPPEGYT
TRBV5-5	ASSFRSASGGPGEQF
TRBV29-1	SGAGRNEQY
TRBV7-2	ASSLGPTENYGYT
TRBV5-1	ASSAGGTLYEQY
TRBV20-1	SASVSGGSGTQY
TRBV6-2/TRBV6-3	ASSYDTAQPQH
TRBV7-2	ASSLGATYEQY
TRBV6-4	ASRGPNTDTQY
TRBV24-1	YCGEQY
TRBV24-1	ATSDNEKTYEQY
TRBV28	ASSPDPRETQY
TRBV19	ASSIMTDTEAF
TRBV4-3	ASSQDSLASDIPNTGELF
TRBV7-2	ASSFQWTASNYGYT
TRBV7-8	ASSFDGSGQETQY
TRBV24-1	ATSPSRSGLAGNEQF
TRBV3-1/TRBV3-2	ASSQNRETLTGELF
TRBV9	ASSSRQGRAGELF
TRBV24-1	ATSDSRPPSGGRYEQF
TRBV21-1	ASRGSRGGQPQH